This record covers a single T cell receptor (beta chain). Here immunoSEQ multiplex PCR was the method, and the copy in TCRdb shows in-frame clones only, minus some. The sample carries about 200,000 clones, roughly 80% recorded once. This entry is derived from a study of blood T cell repertoires in COVID-19. Study as a whole: In each case, the material was cDNA or gDNA derived from T cells, B-cell-depleted T cells, or PBMCs.

V was pared by 4 bases and J by 0 bases, with 6 bases of the junction left unmatched. The germline V gene has CDR1 LGHNA and CDR2 YSLEER. The CDR3 consists of 18 residues. In assigning cohorts, the study relied on participant-reported clinical history. Cohort 3 donors were reported recovered after two negative PCRs, clearance, or symptom resolution. The rearrangement uses TRBV4-3 and TRBJ2-3; 14 positions match TRBD2. Sequencing used PBMCs or T cells enriched from blood (not recorded which). The sequence was obtained from a man between 35 and 55 years old who had recovered from COVID-19. For the CDR3, the DNA is TGCGCCAGCAGCCGGGGTGGACTAGCGGGGGGCAGCACAGATACGCAGTATTTT. It encodes CASSRGGLAGGSTDTQYF.